This TCR beta chain was sequenced for a study of a mutant IDH1 vaccine in newly diagnosed glioma. At the level of the study: Treated patients, approximately 60% male and approximately 38% female, averaged approximately 40 years of age.

Germline V gene data show CDR1 as LNHDA and CDR2 as SQIVND (reference sequence). CDR3 size: 13 residues. Trimming removed 7 bases at V and 14 bases at J, with 20 bases between. This table comes from immunoSEQ multiplex PCR, and its TCRdb copy is limited to in-frame clones, with some not included. This table holds 50,000 to 65,000 clones, about four fifths found once. Time point given: baseline, week 1 (first vaccination visit). Treatment specified: pre-vaccination baseline after standard-of-care therapy. The clonotype was recovered from a man aged 18-30 years with glioma. V is TRBV19 and J is TRBJ2-2, with D maybe TRBD2 (6 bases). This sample comprised PBMCs, obtained from a glioma patient treated with radiotherapy, temozolomide or both. CDR3 nucleotide sequence: TGTGCCAGTAATTTCCCGACTAGAAGTAAACTGTTTTTT. Its protein is CASNFPTRSKLFF.